Shown below are 13 T cell receptor beta chains from a single sample sequenced in a study of T cell clonotyping in hematopoietic cell transplantation. The assay was immunoSEQ multiplex PCR, and TCRdb's table has in-frame clones only and misses some. The data show some 45,000 clones, with roughly 80% seen just once and around 5.3% held by the top ten. The time point here: recipient sample about 28 days before transplant, after cytoreduction. The starting material was peripheral blood mononuclear cells, obtained before stem cell transplant. The receptors were gathered from a man in his fifties or sixties with myelodysplastic syndrome. Some clones in this sample may be carry-over from other donors' samples.

J is TRBJ1-5 and V is TRBV25-1; D call uncertain. CDR1 is MGHDK and CDR2 is SYGVNS in the germline V gene. Between the trimmed V and J ends, which lost 3 bases and 5 bases, there was a span of 8 bases. The CDR3 loop spans 13 amino acids. The CDR3 protein is CASSDDGDQPQHF. CDR3 bases: TGTGCCAGCAGTGACGACGGGGATCAGCCCCAGCATTTT.

The chain combines TRBV7-2 with TRBJ2-1; D possibly corresponds to TRBD1 (6 bases). Trimming stripped 4 bases from V and 4 bases from J, with 17 bases between. The germline gives CDR1 SGHTA, CDR2 FQGNSA. CDR3 size: 16 residues. The CDR3 coding sequence is TGTGCCAGCAGCTCCTCTACAGGGCAAATGTACAATGAGCAGTTCTTC. This translates into CASSSSTGQMYNEQFF.

The genes are TRBV6-1 and TRBJ1-1, with a tentative D call TRBD1 (6 bases). Germline CDR1 is MNHNS and CDR2 is SASEGT. There are 13 residues in the CDR3. Trimming left V 3 bases short and J 5 bases short, with 10 bases between. Written as DNA, the CDR3 is TGTGCCAGCAGTGACAGGGGTGAAACTGAAGCTTTCTTT. Translated, it gives CASSDRGETEAFF.

The chain couples TRBV5-1 to TRBJ2-1; no firm D call. Trimming shortened V by 2 bases and J by 1 base, and 7 bases separated the two germline ends. The CDR3 runs to 14 residues. Germline assignment: CDR1 SGHRS and CDR2 YFSETQ. The CDR3 sequence: CASSFQESYNEQFF. The CDR3 DNA reads TGCGCCAGCAGCTTTCAGGAGTCCTACAATGAGCAGTTCTTC.

For the CDR3, the DNA is TGCAGTGCTAGAAAAGGGCTCGAGCAGTACTTC. Translating it yields CSARKGLEQYF. This chain uses TRBV20-1 with TRBJ2-7; D call uncertain. The V gene lost 2 bases and the J gene lost 6 bases, with 8 bases spanning the gap. Germline assignment: CDR1 DFQATT and CDR2 SNEGSKA (reference sequence). This CDR3 spans 11 amino acids.

The rearrangement links TRBV19 to TRBJ1-5; 10 bases align to TRBD1. The germline CDR1 and CDR2 sequences are LNHDA and SQIVND (reference sequence). J gave up 2 bases and V 5 bases, and 6 bases lay outside the gene matches. This CDR3 has 16 residues. DNA for the CDR3: TGTGCCAGTAGTCCCTGGACAGGGGGAGGCAATCAGCCCCAGCATTTT. Translation gives CASSPWTGGGNQPQHF.

This chain joins TRBV23-1 and TRBJ1-5; 8 bases map to TRBD1. TRBV23-1 is treated as an ORF (open reading frame) with a function not yet certain. The CDR3 runs to 17 residues. V trimming: 7 bases; J trimming: 0 bases; junction bases outside the gene matches: 11. CDR3 sequence: CASTLSRGHYSNQPQHF. DNA of the CDR3: TGCGCCAGCACCCTGAGCAGGGGGCATTATAGCAATCAGCCCCAGCATTTT.

The chain recombines TRBV5-6 with TRBJ2-7; TRBD1 is a possible D gene (5 bases). Germline V lookup: CDR1 SGHDT, CDR2 YYEEEE. The CDR3 extends over 14 amino acids. Deletions cut 0 bases from V and 0 bases from J, with 7 bases between. CDR3 region: CASSLAGSSYEQYF. In DNA form, the CDR3 reads TGTGCCAGCAGCTTGGCAGGGTCCTCCTACGAGCAGTACTTC.

Only one count was recorded for this clone. This chain uses TRBV19 with TRBJ2-3; tentatively, D is TRBD2 (6 bases). The CDR3 is 15 amino acids. Germline values: CDR1 LNHDA, CDR2 SQIVND (reference sequence). Trimming shortened V by 4 bases and J by 6 bases, and 17 bases separated the two germline ends. The CDR3 DNA reads TGTGCCAGTAGTACCGCCGCGGGGAGGATCGATACGCAGTATTTT. Residues: CASSTAAGRIDTQYF.

The CDR3 coding sequence is TGTGCCAGCAGCTTAGTTATGGGATCGGGGGAGCAGTACTTC. It yields the protein CASSLVMGSGEQYF. The V gene is TRBV7-2, the J gene TRBJ2-7, with TRBD2 as a possible D gene (5 bases). The V end lost 1 base, the J end lost 7 bases, and 14 bases lay between the germline ends. Germline CDR1 is SGHTA and CDR2 is FQGNSA. This CDR3 is 14 amino acids long.

J is TRBJ2-3 and V is TRBV7-6; D may correspond to TRBD1 or TRBD2 (5 bases each). Germline CDR1 and CDR2: SGHVS and FNYEAQ. Trimming left V 2 bases short and J 2 bases short, with 14 bases between. The CDR3 runs to 16 residues. CDR3 residues: CASSLLSGPFTDTQYF. Here the CDR3 DNA reads TGTGCCAGCAGCTTACTCTCGGGGCCGTTCACAGATACGCAGTATTTT.

The chain recombines TRBV4-3 with TRBJ1-4, with D unclear. V was trimmed by 0 bases and J by 0 bases, leaving 8 bases between them. The germline V gene encodes CDR1 LGHNA and CDR2 YSLEER. This CDR3 contains 16 residues. CDR3 protein: CASSQDRGATNEKLFF. The CDR3 nucleotides are TGCGCCAGCAGCCAAGATCGGGGTGCAACTAATGAAAAACTGTTTTTT.

The chain joins TRBV5-1 to TRBJ2-5, with D perhaps being TRBD1 or TRBD2 (6 bases each). The CDR3 is 13 residues long. V dropped 4 bases and J dropped 5 bases, with 12 bases sitting between them. Germline CDR1 and CDR2: SGHRS and YFSETQ. CDR3 nucleotide sequence: TGCGCCAGCAGCCGGGGGCTGCATGAGACCCAGTACTTC. Its translation: CASSRGLHETQYF.